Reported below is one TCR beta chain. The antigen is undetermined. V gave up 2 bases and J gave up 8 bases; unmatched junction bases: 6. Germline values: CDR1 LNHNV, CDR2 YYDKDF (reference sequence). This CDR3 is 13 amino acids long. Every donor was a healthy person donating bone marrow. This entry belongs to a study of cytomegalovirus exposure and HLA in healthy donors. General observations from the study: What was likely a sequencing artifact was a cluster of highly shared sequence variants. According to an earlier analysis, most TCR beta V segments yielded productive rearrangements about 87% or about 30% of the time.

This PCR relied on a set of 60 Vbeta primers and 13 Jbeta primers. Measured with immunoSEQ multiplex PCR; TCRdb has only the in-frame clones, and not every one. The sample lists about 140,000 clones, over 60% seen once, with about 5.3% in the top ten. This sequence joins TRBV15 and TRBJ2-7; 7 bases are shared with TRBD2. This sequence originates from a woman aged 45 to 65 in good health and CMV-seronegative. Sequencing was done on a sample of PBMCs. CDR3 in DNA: TGTGCCACCAGCAGAAAAACTAGCGATAAGCAGTACTTC. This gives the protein CATSRKTSDKQYF. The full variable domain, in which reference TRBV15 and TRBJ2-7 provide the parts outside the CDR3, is DAMVIQNPRYQVTQFGKPVTLSCSQTLNHNVMYWYQQKSSQAPKLLFHYYDKDFNNEADTPDNFQSRRPNTSFCFLDIRSPGLGDTAMYLCATSRKTSDKQYFGPGTRLTVT.